The 2 T cell receptor beta chains presented below share a single source sample, sequenced in a study of T cell responses to AZD1222 COVID-19 vaccine. Sequencing was performed with immunoSEQ multiplex PCR; in TCRdb, only in-frame clones are kept and a portion is missing. The repertoire holds 100,000 or so clones, with 86% as singletons. The specimen was peripheral blood, collected on day 0 of AZD1222 vaccination. All receptors derive from an adult in good health.

The V call is TRBV28, the J call TRBJ1-1, with D maybe TRBD1 (5 bases). Germline V gene data show CDR1 as MDHEN and CDR2 as SYDVKM. The CDR3 spans 15 residues. V lost 5 bases and J lost 5, with 18 bases in between. The CDR3 sequence is CASSPWEGRETEAFF. Written as DNA, the CDR3 is TGTGCCAGCAGTCCCTGGGAGGGGAGGGAGACTGAAGCTTTCTTT. Full variable domain (missing parts from reference TRBV28 and TRBJ1-1): DVKVTQSSRYLVKRTGEKVFLECVQDMDHENMFWYRQDPGLGLRLIYFSYDVKMKEKGDIPEGYSVSREKKERFSLILESASTNQTSMYLCASSPWEGRETEAFFGQGTRLTVV.

The chain is built from TRBV27 and TRBJ1-1; 9 bases line up with TRBD1. CDR1 is MNHEY, CDR2 SMNVEV, per germline (reference sequence). CDR3 length: 13 residues. V lost 6 bases, J lost 4 bases, and 3 bases stayed unmatched. The CDR3 here is CASRTTGGTEAFF. CDR3 sequence (DNA): TGTGCCAGCAGGACGACAGGGGGCACTGAAGCTTTCTTT.